The rows below give T cell receptor beta chains drawn from one sample of a study of identical twins' blood T cells. TCRdb reprocessed the 5' RACE reads via MiXCR and lists one record per CDR3 protein. The sample includes hundreds of thousands of distinct CDR3 sequences, roughly 28% of them seen just once. The material sequenced was PBMCs. All receptors come from a woman aged 18 to 49 in good health. The CDR3 runs from the conserved cysteine through the conserved F or W. The D gene is left open where the match is weak. Clone size appears in some rows only: once, few, many, or a class for an expanded clone.

clone size: many; J gene: TRBJ2-7; CDR3 length: 11; D gene: -; V gene: TRBV28; CDR3 DNA: TGTGCCAGCAGTTGGAATGCCGAGCAGTACTTC; CDR3 protein: CASSWNAEQYF
clone size: few; J gene: TRBJ2-1; CDR3 length: 18; D gene: -; V gene: TRBV11-2; CDR3 DNA: TGTGCCAGCAGCTTAAAGATGGGCGGGGCCAGCTCCTACAATGAGCAGTTCTTC; CDR3 protein: CASSLKMGGASSYNEQFF
clone size: -; J gene: TRBJ1-4; CDR3 length: 15; D gene: -; V gene: TRBV12-3/TRBV12-4; CDR3 DNA: TGTGCCAGCAGTTCCCGACGGACATTTAATGAAAAACTGTTTTTT; CDR3 protein: CASSSRRTFNEKLFF
clone size: -; J gene: TRBJ2-1; CDR3 length: 12; D gene: TRBD1; V gene: TRBV20-1; CDR3 DNA: TGCAGTGCCACGGACAGGGGCAATGAGCAGTTCTTC; CDR3 protein: CSATDRGNEQFF
clone size: -; J gene: TRBJ2-5; CDR3 length: 13; D gene: -; V gene: TRBV20-1; CDR3 DNA: TGCAGTGCTAGTACCAGATCAGGGGAGACCCAGTACTTC; CDR3 protein: CSASTRSGETQYF
clone size: -; J gene: TRBJ1-2; CDR3 length: 14; D gene: TRBD1; V gene: TRBV30; CDR3 DNA: TGTGCCTGCAAAAACCGGGACAGCTACTATGGCTACACCTTC; CDR3 protein: CACKNRDSYYGYTF
clone size: many; J gene: TRBJ1-1; CDR3 length: 12; D gene: -; V gene: TRBV14; CDR3 DNA: TGTGCCAGCAGCCAAGACAGGCGGGGAGCTTTCTTT; CDR3 protein: CASSQDRRGAFF
clone size: few; J gene: TRBJ2-6; CDR3 length: 16; D gene: -; V gene: TRBV6-5; CDR3 DNA: TGTGCCAGCAGTTACGTCTGGGTTTCTGGGGCCAACGTCCTGACTTTC; CDR3 protein: CASSYVWVSGANVLTF
clone size: -; J gene: TRBJ1-1; CDR3 length: 12; D gene: TRBD1; V gene: TRBV20-1; CDR3 DNA: TGCAGTGCTAGGGACAGGGATCGGGAAGCTTTCTTT; CDR3 protein: CSARDRDREAFF
clone size: many; J gene: TRBJ2-1; CDR3 length: 16; D gene: TRBD1; V gene: TRBV7-9; CDR3 DNA: TGTGCCAGCAGCTCACCGGGACAGGGGGCGCTCAATGAGCAGTTCTTC; CDR3 protein: CASSSPGQGALNEQFF
clone size: few; J gene: TRBJ2-5; CDR3 length: 12; D gene: TRBD1; V gene: TRBV18; CDR3 DNA: TGTGCCAGCGACAGGGAAAGAGAGACCCAGTACTTC; CDR3 protein: CASDRERETQYF
clone size: few; J gene: TRBJ1-1; CDR3 length: 18; D gene: TRBD1; V gene: TRBV7-9; CDR3 DNA: TGTGCCAGCAGCTTATGGGGGGACAGGGGGCGTATGAACACTGAAGCTTTCTTT; CDR3 protein: CASSLWGDRGRMNTEAFF
clone size: many; J gene: TRBJ2-4; CDR3 length: 14; D gene: -; V gene: TRBV7-9; CDR3 DNA: TGTGCCAGCAGCCCATCTCTAGACAAAAACATTCAGTACTTC; CDR3 protein: CASSPSLDKNIQYF
clone size: few; J gene: TRBJ2-3; CDR3 length: 12; D gene: -; V gene: TRBV12-3/TRBV12-4; CDR3 DNA: TGTGCCACCGCCGGGGGCACAGATACGCAGTATTTT; CDR3 protein: CATAGGTDTQYF
clone size: few; J gene: TRBJ1-6; CDR3 length: 15; D gene: -; V gene: TRBV20-1; CDR3 DNA: TGCAGTGCTATAAAGGGAACTGCGGGTAATTCACCCCTCCACTTT; CDR3 protein: CSAIKGTAGNSPLHF
clone size: many; J gene: TRBJ1-2; CDR3 length: 14; D gene: -; V gene: TRBV10-3; CDR3 DNA: TGTGCCATCAGTGGGACAGCCGATAACTATGGCTACACCTTC; CDR3 protein: CAISGTADNYGYTF
clone size: -; J gene: TRBJ1-1; CDR3 length: 13; D gene: -; V gene: TRBV7-9; CDR3 DNA: TGTGCCAGCAGCTTAGTTACAGGGTCTGAAGCTTTCTTT; CDR3 protein: CASSLVTGSEAFF
clone size: -; J gene: TRBJ2-3; CDR3 length: 13; D gene: -; V gene: TRBV10-3; CDR3 DNA: TGTGCCATCAGTGAGTCGACTGGCAATACGCAGTATTTT; CDR3 protein: CAISESTGNTQYF
clone size: few; J gene: TRBJ1-2; CDR3 length: 13; D gene: -; V gene: TRBV5-5; CDR3 DNA: TGTGCCAGCAGCCCCCGCAGGGACTATGGCTACACCTTC; CDR3 protein: CASSPRRDYGYTF
clone size: -; J gene: TRBJ1-1; CDR3 length: 16; D gene: TRBD1; V gene: TRBV9; CDR3 DNA: TGTGCCAGCAACGGGGACAGGGGGCTCGGCAACACTGAAGCTTTCTTT; CDR3 protein: CASNGDRGLGNTEAFF
clone size: -; J gene: TRBJ2-2; CDR3 length: 14; D gene: TRBD1; V gene: TRBV19; CDR3 DNA: TGTGCCAGTAGTACGGACAGGGACACCGGGGAGCTGTTTTTT; CDR3 protein: CASSTDRDTGELFF
clone size: -; J gene: TRBJ2-7; CDR3 length: 13; D gene: -; V gene: TRBV6-5; CDR3 DNA: TGTGCCAGCGGGGGACAAAGGTCTTCCGAGCAGTACTTC; CDR3 protein: CASGGQRSSEQYF
clone size: few; J gene: TRBJ1-2; CDR3 length: 13; D gene: -; V gene: TRBV6-5; CDR3 DNA: TGTGCCAGCAGTTACTCCGGGAGAAGAGGCTACACCTTC; CDR3 protein: CASSYSGRRGYTF
clone size: -; J gene: TRBJ2-7; CDR3 length: 14; D gene: TRBD2; V gene: TRBV11-2; CDR3 DNA: TGTGCCAGCGGGGAGACTAGCGGGAGATACGAGCAGTACTTC; CDR3 protein: CASGETSGRYEQYF
clone size: -; J gene: TRBJ1-2; CDR3 length: 15; D gene: -; V gene: TRBV20-1; CDR3 DNA: TGCAGTGCTAGAGACGCTGAAAGCGGGGGCTATGGCTACGCCTTC; CDR3 protein: CSARDAESGGYGYAF
clone size: -; J gene: TRBJ2-2; CDR3 length: 16; D gene: TRBD2; V gene: TRBV14; CDR3 DNA: TGTGCCAGCAGCCAAGATTTAGCGGGTTACACCGGGGAGCTGTTTTTT; CDR3 protein: CASSQDLAGYTGELFF
clone size: many; J gene: TRBJ2-7; CDR3 length: 12; D gene: -; V gene: TRBV28; CDR3 DNA: TGTGCCAGCGAGTCGAGCTCCTACGAGCAGTACTTC; CDR3 protein: CASESSSYEQYF
clone size: many; J gene: TRBJ2-1; CDR3 length: 15; D gene: TRBD2; V gene: TRBV12-3/TRBV12-4; CDR3 DNA: TGTGCCAGCAACCTAGCGGAACCAAACTACAATGAGCAGTTCTTC; CDR3 protein: CASNLAEPNYNEQFF
clone size: few; J gene: TRBJ2-7; CDR3 length: 13; D gene: -; V gene: TRBV19; CDR3 DNA: TGTGCCAGTATAGGACGGAGCTCCTACGAGCAGTACTTC; CDR3 protein: CASIGRSSYEQYF
clone size: -; J gene: TRBJ2-7; CDR3 length: 13; D gene: -; V gene: TRBV12-3/TRBV12-4; CDR3 DNA: TGTGCCAGCAGTTTAGAGCCCCCCTACGAGCAGTACTTC; CDR3 protein: CASSLEPPYEQYF
clone size: -; J gene: TRBJ2-1; CDR3 length: 18; D gene: TRBD2; V gene: TRBV11-2; CDR3 DNA: TGTGCCAGCAGCTTAGATCCCAGCGGGGGGGCCCTTAGGTATGAGCAGTTCTTC; CDR3 protein: CASSLDPSGGALRYEQFF
clone size: few; J gene: TRBJ1-1; CDR3 length: 14; D gene: -; V gene: TRBV12-3/TRBV12-4; CDR3 DNA: TGTGCCAGCAGGGCCGACAGTACGAGCACTGAAGCTTTCTTT; CDR3 protein: CASRADSTSTEAFF
clone size: few; J gene: TRBJ1-6; CDR3 length: 15; D gene: -; V gene: TRBV18; CDR3 DNA: TGTGCCAGCTCCCAACAGGGATGGGCGGATTCACCCCTCCACTTT; CDR3 protein: CASSQQGWADSPLHF
clone size: many; J gene: TRBJ1-5; CDR3 length: 14; D gene: TRBD1; V gene: TRBV27; CDR3 DNA: TGTGCCAGCAGTTGGACAGGGAGGCATCAGCCCCAGCATTTT; CDR3 protein: CASSWTGRHQPQHF
clone size: many; J gene: TRBJ1-2; CDR3 length: 14; D gene: TRBD1; V gene: TRBV29-1; CDR3 DNA: TGCAGCGCCTGGACAGGGGAAGCTAACTATGGCTACACCTTC; CDR3 protein: CSAWTGEANYGYTF
clone size: -; J gene: TRBJ1-2; CDR3 length: 13; D gene: TRBD1; V gene: TRBV19; CDR3 DNA: TGTGCCAGTAGTACTACAGGGGGCGATGGCTACACCTTC; CDR3 protein: CASSTTGGDGYTF
clone size: -; J gene: TRBJ2-3; CDR3 length: 17; D gene: TRBD2; V gene: TRBV7-9; CDR3 DNA: TGTGCCAGCAGCTCTAATACAGCGGGGGGCCCCGCAGATACGCAGTATTTT; CDR3 protein: CASSSNTAGGPADTQYF